Following are 31 T cell receptor beta chains from one sample sequenced in a study of regulatory T cells in long-lasting Graves disease. Time point given: newly diagnosed GD, antithyroid drugs for less than 3 months. The TCR library was prepared using RNA isolated from PBMCs. Arm-PCR of CDR3 regions and iRepertoire HTBI primers were the basis on which TCR beta libraries were built. TCRdb itself ran the multiplex PCR reads through MiXCR, one entry per CDR3 protein. The profile covers over 400,000 distinct CDR3 sequences, with 14% appearing a single time and approximately 15% taken by the ten largest. The data also belong to a second study, concerning T cells in Graves' hyperthyroidism and ophthalmopathy.

This specimen consisted of peripheral blood mononuclear cells (PBMCs), obtained at new diagnosis, from a patient treated with antithyroid drugs. The receptors derive from a woman in her 50s with Graves disease.

This clonotype was counted only a few times. The rearrangement uses TRBV14 and TRBJ2-5; 11 bases match TRBD1. V shed 0 bases, J shed 5 bases, and the junction held 11 bases outside the gene matches. Germline V gene lookup returns CDR1 SGHDN and CDR2 FVKESK. CDR3 length equals 18 residues. The CDR3 DNA follows: TGTGCCAGCAGCCAAGACGCGGGGACAGGGGGGAGAACGGAGACCCAGTACTTC. Translation gives CASSQDAGTGGRTETQYF.

V gene TRBV13 combines with J gene TRBJ1-3, with D hard to call. V was pared by 5 bases and J by 0 bases, with 14 bases between. The V gene's germline CDR1 is PRHDT and CDR2 FYEKMQ (reference sequence). This CDR3 has 16 residues. Here the CDR3 reads CASSATRSYSGNTIYF. The CDR3, as DNA: TGTGCCAGCAGCGCGACACGTTCGTACTCTGGAAACACCATATATTTT.

In its sample, this clonotype was seen many times. The chain employs TRBV12-3 or TRBV12-4 and TRBJ2-7, with D possibly being TRBD2 (6 bases). This CDR3 region has 14 residues. V was pared by 4 bases and J by 2 bases, with 12 bases between. The CDR3 sequence is CASSSGGNTYEQYF. CDR3 nucleotide sequence: TGTGCCAGCAGTTCTGGCGGGAACACCTACGAGCAGTACTTC.

In this sample, this clonotype turned up a few times. This chain joins TRBV6-1 and TRBJ1-4; TRBD1 might be the D (5 bases). The length of the CDR3 is 14 residues. Between the trimmed V and J ends, which lost 6 bases and 1 base, there was a span of 9 bases. CDR1 and CDR2 (germline): MNHNS, SASEGT. The DNA for the CDR3 is TGTGCCAGCAGGGGGACTGTAACTAATGAAAAACTGTTTTTT. It codes for CASRGTVTNEKLFF.

V gene TRBV19 combines with J gene TRBJ1-5; D not resolved. Germline CDR1 reads LNHDA; CDR2 reads SQIVND (reference sequence). Trimming stripped 5 bases from V and 2 bases from J, with 10 bases between. The CDR3 consists of 14 residues. CDR3 loop: CASSLRKGNQPQHF. The CDR3 region has the DNA TGTGCCAGTAGTCTACGGAAAGGCAATCAGCCCCAGCATTTT.

This clonotype occurred many times. V gene TRBV18 combines with J gene TRBJ2-1; no reliable D call. The assigned J gene may be wrong: the sequence end matches TRBJ2-5 better. Per germline, CDR1 KGHSH and CDR2 LQKENI. There are 13 residues in the CDR3. The CDR3 is CASSPRGEETQYF. The CDR3 DNA sequence: TGTGCCAGCTCACCGCGAGGTGAGGAGACCCAGTACTTC.

The sample holds many counts of this clonotype. The V gene is TRBV12-3 or TRBV12-4, the J gene TRBJ2-1; D is possibly TRBD2 (7 bases). V lost 7 bases and J lost 4, with 14 bases in between. The CDR3 sequence is 14 residues long. CDR3 sequence (DNA): TGTGCCAGCAATCCCGGGGGGCTGTACAATGAGCAGTTCTTC. It encodes CASNPGGLYNEQFF.

The chain carries TRBV7-2 and TRBJ2-3; 7 nucleotides match TRBD2. CDR1 and CDR2 (germline): SGHTA, FQGNSA. The CDR3 is made up of 18 amino acids. Trimming removed 1 base from V and 6 bases from J; junction bases left unmatched: 16. The CDR3 DNA is TGTGCCAGCAGCTTAGGGCCTAGCGGACCCACGAGGACGGATACGCAGTATTTT. Protein product: CASSLGPSGPTRTDTQYF.

The genes are TRBV19 and TRBJ1-2; TRBD1 agrees at 8 bases. The CDR3 length is 15 residues. Unmatched junction bases numbered 5, after V lost 3 bases and J lost 2 bases. Germline CDR1 and CDR2: LNHDA and SQIVND (reference sequence). The CDR3, as DNA: TGTGCCAGTAGTATCGACAGGGGACGGAACTATGGCTACACCTTC. Translating gives CASSIDRGRNYGYTF.

A few counts support this clonotype. The gene calls are TRBV5-8 and TRBJ1-2, with TRBD1 as a possible D gene (6 bases). V was trimmed by 6 bases and J by 0 bases, leaving 15 bases between them. The CDR3 loop spans 15 amino acids. The germline V gene encodes CDR1 SGHTS and CDR2 YDEGEE. CDR3 loop: CASTPSGHPNYGYTF. The CDR3 DNA reads as TGTGCCAGCACCCCTTCGGGACACCCTAACTATGGCTACACCTTC.

This clonotype was found many times. The chain links TRBV2 to TRBJ2-2; tentatively, D is TRBD2 (6 bases). This CDR3 region has 14 residues. V lost 6 bases, J lost 4 bases, and 12 bases lay in between. Germline V gene lookup returns CDR1 SNHLY and CDR2 FYNNEI. This chain's CDR3 is CASSVEGSTGELFF. In DNA, the CDR3 is TGTGCCAGCAGCGTGGAGGGTTCCACCGGGGAGCTGTTTTTT.

This clonotype was recorded at least ten times. The genes are TRBV28 and TRBJ2-5, with 8 bases identical to TRBD1. The V segment lost 6 bases and the J segment 1 base; nucleotides outside the gene matches: 4. The CDR3 extends over 14 amino acids. Germline V gives CDR1 MDHEN, CDR2 SYDVKM. CDR3: CASRQDRVQETQYF. DNA of the CDR3: TGTGCCAGCAGACAGGACAGGGTCCAAGAGACCCAGTACTTC.

Many counts were recorded for this clonotype. The chain has TRBV7-3 and TRBJ2-1; a weak D match, TRBD1 (5 bases). This CDR3 is built from 15 residues. Trimming took off 1 base at V and 2 bases at J, with 9 bases between the two ends. Germline CDR1 SGHTA, CDR2 FQGTGA. The CDR3 DNA sequence: TGTGCCAGCAGCTTAAGTGCAGGGACCTACAATGAGCAGTTCTTC. Its translation is CASSLSAGTYNEQFF.

The rearrangement uses TRBV5-1 and TRBJ2-7, with 9 positions matching TRBD1. CDR1 and CDR2 (germline): SGHRS, YFSETQ. The CDR3 runs 14 residues. Losses at the gene ends were 3 bases for V and 6 bases for J; bases not matched to a gene: 7. Here the CDR3 reads CASSWGDRGAEQYF. The CDR3 bases are TGCGCCAGCAGCTGGGGAGACAGGGGGGCCGAGCAGTACTTC.

This clonotype was recorded a few times. The J gene is TRBJ2-7, the V gene TRBV29-1, with 9 bases matching TRBD1. The CDR3 spans 14 residues. The V gene end was trimmed by 4 bases and the J gene end by 5 bases; junction bases not matched to a gene: 9. From germline, CDR1 is SQVTM and CDR2 ANQGSEA. The CDR3 sequence is CSVGRDRVLHEQYF. As DNA, the CDR3 is TGCAGCGTTGGGAGGGACAGGGTGCTTCACGAGCAGTACTTC.

This clonotype appeared many times. The chain joins TRBV2 to TRBJ1-1; 8 positions match TRBD1. The V gene end was trimmed by 7 bases and the J gene end by 5 bases; junction bases not matched to a gene: 6. Per the germline V gene, CDR1 is SNHLY and CDR2 is FYNNEI. This CDR3 is built from 13 residues. CDR3 DNA sequence: TGTGCCAGCAATCGACAGGGGTATACTGAAGCTTTCTTT. It is translated as CASNRQGYTEAFF.

About this clonotype: This may be a read error, as it is one base from a much larger clone. V and J are TRBV5-1 and TRBJ2-3; 7 nucleotides line up with TRBD1. The CDR3 has 16 residues. The germline V gene has CDR1 SGHRS and CDR2 YFSETQ. In DNA form, the CDR3 reads TGCGCCAGCAGCCCTTTGGACAGGTTCCACACAGATTCGCAGTATTTT. The encoded protein is CASSPLDRFHTDSQYF. The variable domain in full, with the rest retrieved from reference TRBV5-1 and TRBJ2-3, is KAGVTQTPRYLIKTRGQQVTLSCSPISGHRSVSWYQQTPGQGLQFLFEYFSETQRNKGNFPGRFSGRQFSNSRSEMNVSTLELGDSALYLCASSPLDRFHTDSQYFGPGTRLTVL.

Many counts were recorded for this clonotype. The CDR3 sequence is CASSLDRIPGANVLTF. The CDR3, as DNA: TGCGCCAGCAGCTTGGACAGAATCCCTGGGGCCAACGTCCTGACTTTC. The gene calls are TRBV5-1 and TRBJ2-6; D is unresolved. The CDR3 is 16 residues long. The germline CDR1 and CDR2 sequences are SGHRS and YFSETQ. The ends were cut back, 0 bases at V and 2 bases at J, with 9 bases in the middle.

The gene calls are TRBV7-3 and TRBJ1-3, with D possibly TRBD1 on 5 matching bases. The CDR3 covers 17 residues. V gave up 7 bases and J gave up 0 bases, with 19 bases separating them. The germline V gene encodes CDR1 SGHTA and CDR2 FQGTGA. In nucleotides, the CDR3 is TGTGCCAGCACCGCAGAGGAGACAGTCTCCTCTGGAAACACCATATATTTT. Amino acid sequence: CASTAEETVSSGNTIYF.

This clonotype was counted many times. CDR3 in amino acids: CASSPDGRTDTQYF. CDR3 DNA: TGTGCCAGCTCACCGGACGGGAGAACAGATACGCAGTATTTT. The chain uses TRBV18 and TRBJ2-3; D is perhaps TRBD2 (6 bases). The CDR3 contains 14 residues. Looked up from germline, CDR1 is KGHSH and CDR2 is LQKENI. Trimming pared 3 bases from V and 3 bases from J, leaving 10 bases between.

This clonotype was counted ten times or more. The V and J genes are TRBV2 and TRBJ1-1, with TRBD1 as a possible D gene (5 bases). Deletions cut 4 bases from V and 1 base from J, with 13 bases between. The germline V gene has CDR1 SNHLY and CDR2 FYNNEI. This CDR3 spans 15 amino acids. In DNA form, the CDR3 reads TGTGCCAGCAGTGGGCGAGTAGGGGAGAACACTGAAGCTTTCTTT. Its translation: CASSGRVGENTEAFF.

This clonotype was recorded a few times. The gene calls are TRBV14 and TRBJ2-1; 8 bases align to TRBD2. The germline V gene encodes CDR1 SGHDN and CDR2 FVKESK. Losses at the gene ends were 6 bases for V and 6 bases for J; bases not matched to a gene: 13. The CDR3 sequence is 16 residues long. CDR3 residues: CASRSSGSNSVNEQFF. Here the CDR3 DNA reads TGTGCCAGCAGATCCAGCGGGAGTAACTCCGTCAATGAGCAGTTCTTC.

The chain links TRBV7-9 to TRBJ2-1; D uncertain. Germline values: CDR1 SEHNR, CDR2 FQNEAQ (reference sequence). This CDR3 has 14 amino acids. V dropped 1 base and J dropped 3 bases, with 7 bases sitting between them. CDR3 coding DNA: TGTGCCAGCAGCTTAGTTAGGGACTACAATGAGCAGTTCTTC. Amino acids: CASSLVRDYNEQFF.

This chain joins TRBV13 and TRBJ2-3, with 9 bases identical to TRBD1. The junction had 22 bases not matched to a gene; V was cut back by 1 base and J by 8 bases. The CDR3 extends over 20 amino acids. Germline assignment: CDR1 PRHDT and CDR2 FYEKMQ (reference sequence). The CDR3, as DNA: TGTGCCAGCAGCTTAGTGTGGGGTGAAGGGGACAGGGAGCCCCCCGGTACGCAGTATTTT. Its translation: CASSLVWGEGDREPPGTQYF.

The V and J genes are TRBV5-4 and TRBJ2-3, with TRBD1 matching over 7 bases. Trimming removed 0 bases from V and 2 bases from J; junction bases left unmatched: 3. CDR1 is SGHNT, CDR2 YYREEE, per germline (reference sequence). This CDR3 has 15 residues. In nucleotides, the CDR3 is TGTGCCAGCAGCTTGGAGGGGGCATTCACAGATACGCAGTATTTT. It translates to CASSLEGAFTDTQYF.

The chain couples TRBV6-5 to TRBJ1-2, with D unclear. The CDR3 has 14 residues. With 2 bases removed from V and 3 bases from J, the gap between germline ends came to 10 bases. Germline loops: CDR1 MNHEY, CDR2 SVGAGI. The CDR3 nucleotides are TGTGCCAGCAGTTACGGTAGAGGCTACTATGGCTACACCTTC. Translating gives CASSYGRGYYGYTF.

This clonotype was seen a handful of times. The J gene is TRBJ2-5, the V gene TRBV12-3 or TRBV12-4; 7 bases agree with TRBD1. The CDR3 runs 14 residues. The trim removed 5 bases at V and 5 bases at J, leaving 8 bases unmatched. CDR3 sequence reads: CASSPRQGWETQYF. The CDR3 DNA sequence: TGTGCCAGCAGTCCGAGACAGGGCTGGGAGACCCAGTACTTC.

This chain connects TRBV12-3 or TRBV12-4 to TRBJ1-2; D unclear. The CDR3 is 15 residues long. The ends were cut back, 5 bases at V and 4 bases at J, with 17 bases in the middle. This CDR3 is CASSPTESAFYGYTF. DNA for the CDR3: TGTGCCAGCAGTCCAACAGAATCGGCTTTCTATGGCTACACCTTC.

This clonotype has only one observation. It may be a read error: a sequence one base away is much more abundant. V gene TRBV6-2 or TRBV6-3 combines with J gene TRBJ2-2; possible D gene TRBD1, 7 bases. This CDR3 has 17 amino acids. Per germline, CDR1 MNHEY and CDR2 SVGEGT. CDR3 residues: CASSYPPEGAGGGELYF. DNA of the CDR3: TGTGCCAGCAGTTACCCACCCGAGGGGGCTGGGGGCGGGGAGCTGTATTTT.

The table lists this clonotype with many counts. The CDR3 loop reads CASSQGTGPLPRAFF. DNA of the CDR3: TGTGCCAGCAGTCAGGGGACAGGGCCCCTGCCGAGGGCTTTCTTT. The V call is TRBV9, the J call TRBJ1-1; 9 bases match TRBD1. CDR3 length: 15 amino acids. Germline trimming cut 5 bases from V and 11 bases from J; bases unmatched to any gene: 16. In germline, CDR1 is SGDLS, CDR2 YYNGEE. Full variable domain (rest looked up from reference TRBV9 and TRBJ1-1): DSGVTQTPKHLITATGQRVTLRCSPRSGDLSVYWYQQSLDQGLQFLIQYYNGEERAKGNILERFSAQQFPDLHSELNLSSLELGDSALYFCASSQGTGPLPRAFFGQGTRLTVV.

This clonotype was picked up many times. This chain uses TRBV28 with TRBJ2-2; D unresolved. Germline CDR1 reads MDHEN; CDR2 reads SYDVKM. Trimming left V 6 bases short and J 0 bases short, with 14 bases between. The CDR3 covers 16 residues. CDR3 sequence reads: CASSPSGGANTGELFF. The CDR3 DNA sequence: TGTGCCAGCAGCCCCTCGGGCGGTGCGAACACCGGGGAGCTGTTTTTT.